The 26 T cell receptor beta chains below were found in one sample sequenced in a study of T cell responses to AZD1222 COVID-19 vaccine. Sequencing used immunoSEQ multiplex PCR; TCRdb keeps in-frame clones, though not all of them. The sample yields about 170,000 clones, roughly 87% seen once. Sequenced here: peripheral blood, sampled 28 days after the second AZD1222 dose. The receptors shown here come from an adult who received the AZD1222 COVID-19 vaccine.

This sequence joins TRBV7-2 and TRBJ2-7, with 10 bases aligning to TRBD2. This CDR3 has 17 residues. Per germline, CDR1 SGHTA and CDR2 FQGNSA. The V gene end was trimmed by 5 bases and the J gene end by 6 bases; junction bases not matched to a gene: 16. For the CDR3, the DNA is TGTGCCAGCAGCGCCAACAGCGGGGGGGCCTTCGGCCGCGAGCAGTACTTC. Translating gives CASSANSGGAFGREQYF. Full variable domain (outside the CDR3, taken from reference TRBV7-2 and TRBJ2-7): GAGVSQSPSNKVTEKGKDVELRCDPISGHTALYWYRQSLGQGLEFLIYFQGNSAPDKSGLPSDRFSAERTGGSVSTLTIQRTQQEDSAVYLCASSANSGGAFGREQYFGPGTRLTVT.

This clone was picked up one time. V usage is TRBV27 and J usage is TRBJ2-7; perhaps TRBD2 as D (6 bases). The CDR3 sequence is 14 residues long. The germline V gene has CDR1 MNHEY and CDR2 SMNVEV (reference sequence). Trimming cost V 1 base and J 4 bases, with 11 bases left between them. In nucleotides, the CDR3 is TGTGCCAGCAGTTTATACGGGGGTGGGTACGAGCAGTACTTC. This gives the protein CASSLYGGGYEQYF.

This clone showed up just once. The J gene is TRBJ1-5, the V gene TRBV27; TRBD1 might be the D (5 bases). From germline, CDR1 is MNHEY and CDR2 SMNVEV (reference sequence). V gave up 3 bases and J gave up 5 bases, with 14 bases separating them. The CDR3 extends over 15 amino acids. CDR3 protein: CASSFLGEFDQPQHF. The CDR3 DNA sequence: TGTGCCAGCAGTTTTTTAGGGGAGTTTGATCAGCCCCAGCATTTT.

The sample holds a few counts of this clone. The chain couples TRBV5-1 to TRBJ2-6; TRBD1 matches 7 bases. V lost 3 bases, J lost 0 bases, and 3 bases stayed unmatched. The CDR3 totals 16 residues. Germline lookup yields CDR1 SGHRS and CDR2 YFSETQ. The CDR3 nucleotides are TGCGCCAGCAGCTCGGGACAGAGCTCTGGGGCCAACGTCCTGACTTTC. Its protein is CASSSGQSSGANVLTF.

The gene calls are TRBV18 and TRBJ1-1; D ambiguous. The CDR3 spans 13 residues. CDR1 and CDR2 (germline): KGHSH, LQKENI. V dropped 3 bases and J dropped 5 bases, with 10 bases sitting between them. CDR3 sequence reads: CASSPSWGTEAFF. The DNA for the CDR3 is TGTGCCAGCTCACCTTCCTGGGGAACTGAAGCTTTCTTT.

The chain employs TRBV4-3 and TRBJ1-3, with D possibly TRBD1 on 6 matching bases. There are 18 residues in the CDR3. Germline CDR1 LGHNA, CDR2 YSLEER. V lost 0 bases to trimming and J lost 4 bases, with 19 bases between them. Here the CDR3 DNA reads TGCGCCAGCAGCCAAGAATGGGCGACAGGACGCCTAGGAAACACCATATATTTT. Amino acid sequence: CASSQEWATGRLGNTIYF.

CDR3 sequence reads: CASSLWGSTYEQYF. DNA of the CDR3: TGTGCCAGCAGTTTATGGGGGTCCACCTACGAGCAGTACTTC. The gene calls are TRBV27 and TRBJ2-7; D is perhaps TRBD1 or TRBD2 (5 bases each). Per germline, CDR1 MNHEY and CDR2 SMNVEV (reference sequence). The CDR3 is 14 residues long. Trimming removed 1 base at V and 2 bases at J, with 9 bases between.

V and J are TRBV5-1 and TRBJ2-7; 10 bases agree with TRBD2. Germline V lookup: CDR1 SGHRS, CDR2 YFSETQ. This CDR3 contains 14 residues. The junction had 3 bases not matched to a gene; V was cut back by 3 bases and J by 3 bases. CDR3 in DNA: TGCGCCAGCAGCTCAGGGACTAGCGTCTACGAGCAGTACTTC. Residues: CASSSGTSVYEQYF.

This clone was observed at least ten times. This rearrangement joins TRBV9 to TRBJ2-3, with D perhaps matching TRBD2 (5 bases). The V end was cut by 0 bases, the J end by 2 bases, with 13 bases between. This CDR3 contains 16 residues. Per germline, CDR1 SGDLS and CDR2 YYNGEE. The CDR3 sequence is CASSVDDYTYTDTQYF. For the CDR3, the DNA is TGTGCCAGCAGCGTAGATGACTACACCTACACAGATACGCAGTATTTT.

The chain links TRBV18 to TRBJ1-4; tentatively, D is TRBD1 (6 bases). Germline CDR1 KGHSH, CDR2 LQKENI. The CDR3 is 14 residues long. Deletions cut 5 bases from V and 6 bases from J, with 13 bases between. The CDR3 sequence: CASSNREKDEKLFF. CDR3 DNA: TGTGCCAGCTCAAACAGGGAAAAGGATGAAAAACTGTTTTTT.

The rearrangement uses TRBV9 and TRBJ2-3; TRBD2 matches at 11 bases. CDR1 is SGDLS, CDR2 YYNGEE, per germline. The CDR3 spans 16 residues. The V and J ends lost 7 bases and 2 bases, in that order; junction bases with no gene match: 9. Here the CDR3 DNA reads TGTGCCAGCCCTCATAGCGGGGGGGAATTCACAGATACGCAGTATTTT. This sequence encodes CASPHSGGEFTDTQYF.

The rearrangement joins TRBV21-1 to TRBJ2-5; the table's TRBD1 call for D was not verified on the DNA. TRBV21-1 represents a pseudogene. This CDR3 is built from 18 residues. This CDR3 is CASSKVWGQGVWQETQYF. CDR3 coding DNA: TGTGCCAGCAGCAAAGTTTGGGGACAGGGAGTCTGGCAAGAGACCCAGTACTTC.

This clone was picked up one time. The chain recombines TRBV9 with TRBJ1-6, with TRBD1 matching 9 bases. The CDR3 runs to 15 residues. V was pared by 1 base and J by 7 bases, with 3 bases of the junction left unmatched. The germline V gene encodes CDR1 SGDLS and CDR2 YYNGEE. The DNA of the CDR3 is TGTGCCAGCAGCGTAACAGGGGGCGGGAATTCACCCCTCCACTTT. Protein: CASSVTGGGNSPLHF.

The chain joins TRBV5-6 to TRBJ2-3; a weak D match, TRBD2 (6 bases). The V and J ends lost 2 bases and 3 bases respectively, with 10 bases between them. The CDR3 totals 14 residues. Per germline, CDR1 SGHDT and CDR2 YYEEEE. The CDR3, as DNA: TGTGCCAGCAGCTTCACGGGAGATACAGATACGCAGTATTTT. Its translation: CASSFTGDTDTQYF.

The chain is built from TRBV10-3 and TRBJ2-7, with unresolved D. Germline CDR1 and CDR2: ENHRY and SYGVKD. Trimming cost V 2 bases and J 4 bases, with 6 bases left between them. There are 12 residues in the CDR3. The CDR3 spells CAISEDGYEQYF. The CDR3 DNA reads as TGTGCCATCAGTGAGGATGGATACGAGCAGTACTTC.

The rearrangement uses TRBV7-9 and TRBJ2-2; D ambiguous. This CDR3 has 14 amino acids. The germline gives CDR1 SEHNR, CDR2 FQNEAQ (reference sequence). V was shortened by 6 bases and J by 6 bases, with 14 bases between the two germline ends. This CDR3 is CASRKPGGPGELFF. DNA for the CDR3: TGTGCCAGCAGGAAGCCAGGTGGTCCCGGGGAGCTGTTTTTT.

CDR3 sequence: CASTRGGHSYNEQFF. CDR3 in DNA: TGTGCCAGCACACGAGGGGGTCACTCCTACAATGAGCAGTTCTTC. The V and J genes are TRBV11-2 and TRBJ2-1; D perhaps matches TRBD1 (6 bases). V lost 7 bases and J lost 0, with 13 bases in between. The CDR3 has 15 amino acids. Per the germline V gene, CDR1 is SGHAT and CDR2 is FQNNGV.

This chain uses TRBV19 with TRBJ2-3; D possibly corresponds to TRBD2 (6 bases). The CDR3 runs 14 residues. CDR1 and CDR2 (germline): LNHDA, SQIVND (reference sequence). Trimming pared 4 bases from V and 3 bases from J, leaving 11 bases between. The CDR3 nucleotides read TGTGCCAGTAGTACTCCTGGGACTACAGATACGCAGTATTTT. It encodes CASSTPGTTDTQYF.

This rearrangement joins TRBV27 to TRBJ1-2, with 8 positions matching TRBD1. The junction had 10 bases not matched to a gene; V was cut back by 2 bases and J by 8 bases. CDR1 and CDR2 (germline): MNHEY, SMNVEV (reference sequence). The CDR3 runs 15 residues. CDR3 nucleotides: TGTGCCAGCAGTTTAAATCCAGGGGGCGCCAGGGGCTACACCTTC. The encoded protein is CASSLNPGGARGYTF.

On this clone itself: Other DNA sequences from this sample encode an identical CDR3 as well. This sequence joins TRBV3-1 (or the pseudogene TRBV3-2) and TRBJ2-7; TRBD2 is a possible D gene (6 bases). The CDR3 is 16 residues long. The V gene's germline CDR1 is LGHDT and CDR2 YNNKEL (reference sequence). Trimming took off 4 bases at V and 0 bases at J, with 16 bases between the two ends. The CDR3 nucleotides are TGTGCCAGCAGCCCAGGCGCGGGACCCAGCTCCTACGAGCAGTACTTC. Its protein is CASSPGAGPSSYEQYF.

The chain couples TRBV19 to TRBJ1-5; TRBD1 matches at 9 bases. The ends lost 4 bases at V and 3 bases at J; junction bases unmatched: 4. CDR1 and CDR2 (germline): LNHDA, SQIVND (reference sequence). The CDR3 runs to 15 residues. The CDR3 spells CASSRDRAINQPQHF. CDR3 DNA sequence: TGTGCCAGTAGTAGGGACAGGGCTATCAATCAGCCCCAGCATTTT.

This clone was picked up one time. CDR3 residues: CASSWGPDQGGPETQYF. CDR3 DNA: TGTGCCAGCAGCTGGGGACCGGACCAGGGGGGCCCAGAGACCCAGTACTTC. The rearrangement joins TRBV7-2 to TRBJ2-5; D is perhaps TRBD1 (7 bases). The CDR3 sequence is 17 residues long. The germline gives CDR1 SGHTA, CDR2 FQGNSA. The V gene lost 4 bases and the J gene lost 4 bases, with 22 bases spanning the gap. Complete variable domain (other parts from reference TRBV7-2 and TRBJ2-5): GAGVSQSPSNKVTEKGKDVELRCDPISGHTALYWYRQSLGQGLEFLIYFQGNSAPDKSGLPSDRFSAERTGGSVSTLTIQRTQQEDSAVYLCASSWGPDQGGPETQYFGPGTRLLVL.

The rearrangement uses TRBV19 and TRBJ1-2; D is undetermined. CDR1 LNHDA and CDR2 SQIVND come from the germline V gene (reference sequence). The ends were cut back, 3 bases at V and 1 base at J, with 12 bases in the middle. This CDR3 is 15 amino acids long. The DNA of the CDR3 is TGTGCCAGTAGTATTGGGCGTACGTTTAACTATGGCTACACCTTC. Protein product: CASSIGRTFNYGYTF.

This sequence joins TRBV9 and TRBJ1-1, with 10 bases aligning to TRBD1. The CDR3 is made up of 15 amino acids. Germline CDR1 and CDR2: SGDLS and YYNGEE. V shed 0 bases and J 6 bases; nucleotides not matched to a gene: 5. CDR3 protein: CASSVVGQGISEAFF. The CDR3 DNA reads TGTGCCAGCAGCGTAGTGGGACAGGGGATATCTGAAGCTTTCTTT.

The chain is built from TRBV12-3 or TRBV12-4 and TRBJ1-2; D gene uncertain. The CDR3 is made up of 13 amino acids. Trimming shortened V by 3 bases and J by 3 bases, and 8 bases separated the two germline ends. The CDR3 coding sequence is TGTGCCAGCAGTTTGGCCAGCCACTATGGCTACACCTTC. It is translated as CASSLASHYGYTF.

This clone was counted between two and nine times. V is TRBV12-5 and J is TRBJ2-1, with 12 bases identical to TRBD2. V lost 0 bases and J lost 4; bases outside the gene matches: 7. The CDR3 consists of 18 residues. Germline-derived CDR1 and CDR2 are LGHNT and FRNRAP. CDR3 DNA sequence: TGTGCTAGTGGTTTGGTACTAGCGGGGGGCGGAATTTACAATGAGCAGTTCTTC. It translates to CASGLVLAGGGIYNEQFF.